The clone carrying this T cell receptor (beta chain) was detected ten times or more. The antigen is not known. The sample originates from a study of naive and memory T cell subsets. Study-level results: From naive to CM, EM and EMRA, diversity decreased and Gini increased. A few larger clonotypes appeared in naive repertoires, especially CD8, possibly memory cells re-expressing CD45RA.

The beta constant-region primer was an equimolar mix of two oligonucleotides covering TRBC1 and TRBC2. Four rounds of PCR amplified the ligated cDNA using nested alpha and beta constant-region primers plus SP2. TCRdb used MiXCR to reprocess the UMI-ligation and nested PCR reads, holding one entry per CDR3 protein. The data contain more than 95,000 distinct CDR3 sequences, about 15% of them singletons. The germline V and J ends were trimmed by 6 bases and 6 bases, with 9 bases remaining between them. The CDR3 sequence is 11 residues long. The germline V gene encodes CDR1 SGHAT and CDR2 FQDESV (reference sequence).

The sample was naive CD8+ T cells from blood. The chain couples TRBV11-1 to TRBJ2-7; D remains ambiguous. This clonotype was obtained from a human donor in good health. The CDR3 here is CASSPSSEQYF. CDR3 in DNA: TGTGCCAGCAGTCCGAGTAGCGAGCAGTACTTC.